These 22 T cell receptor beta chains came from one sample sequenced in a study of vaccination and CD4 T cells after COVID-19. The treatment was: approximately 11-day PBMC culture with coronavirus spike peptide pools or control peptides (ViraFEST assay). Samples of CD4+ T cells were obtained from the unexposed donor before the COVID-19 pandemic (2011-2018). No antigen has been assigned to these receptors. Cultured CD4+ T cell DNA was sequenced using the Oncomine TCR Beta short-read assay. TCRdb independently ran MiXCR on the PCR reads; one entry per CDR3 protein. Altogether 750 to 850 distinct CDR3 sequences are present, roughly 10% being singletons, with the ten largest covering approximately 22%. Sequenced material: CD4+ T cells from blood, cultured in vitro. The receptors originated from a human donor in good health.

CDR3 in amino acids: CASSQDRGLAGDGETQYF. The DNA of the CDR3 is TGCGCCAGCAGCCAAGATCGGGGACTAGCGGGAGACGGCGAGACCCAGTACTTC. V usage is TRBV4-1 and J usage is TRBJ2-5; 14 nucleotides align to TRBD2. Trimming removed 0 bases from V and 5 bases from J; junction bases left unmatched: 8. Germline CDR1 reads MGHRA; CDR2 reads YSYEKL. This CDR3 is 18 amino acids long.

By proportion, this clonotype is large. This CDR3 is CASSQSQGQADTQYF. The CDR3 DNA reads TGCGCCAGCAGTCAATCTCAAGGACAAGCAGATACGCAGTATTTT. This sequence joins TRBV23-1 and TRBJ2-3; D perhaps matches TRBD1 (5 bases). TRBV23-1 is placed among ORFs of uncertain function. The CDR3 is 15 amino acids. V was clipped by 0 bases and J by 4 bases, with 11 bases between them.

By proportion, this clonotype is medium-sized. The chain employs TRBV6-1 and TRBJ2-5; D ambiguous. Trimming took off 5 bases at V and 4 bases at J, with 5 bases between the two ends. The CDR3 has 11 residues. Germline V gene sequence: CDR1 MNHNS, CDR2 SASEGT. CDR3 sequence reads: CASSPLETQYF. CDR3 bases: TGTGCCAGCAGTCCGCTAGAGACCCAGTACTTC.

By its share, this clonotype is large (0.1 to 1%). The rearrangement links TRBV15 to TRBJ1-5; D is uncertain. Germline CDR1 is LNHNV and CDR2 is YYDKDF (reference sequence). V was trimmed by 1 base and J by 9 bases, leaving 7 bases between them. CDR3 length equals 12 residues. CDR3 nucleotides: TGTGCCACCAGCAGAGCCGAGGGGCCCCAGCATTTT. It specifies CATSRAEGPQHF.

By share of the sample, this clonotype is large (0.1 to 1%). The chain employs TRBV10-3 and TRBJ1-1, with TRBD1 matching 8 bases. This CDR3 is built from 13 residues. Per germline, CDR1 ENHRY and CDR2 SYGVKD. V dropped 6 bases and J dropped 1; count of bases not matched to a gene: 1. CDR3 in amino acids: CAIRDRENTEAFF. Written as DNA, the CDR3 is TGTGCCATCAGGGACAGGGAGAACACTGAAGCTTTCTTT.

Judged by abundance, this clonotype is medium-sized (0.01 to 0.1%). The rearrangement links TRBV29-1 to TRBJ1-2; 8 nucleotides agree with TRBD1. V lost 1 base, J lost 1 base, and 8 bases stayed unmatched. Germline loops: CDR1 SQVTM, CDR2 ANQGSEA. This CDR3 spans 16 amino acids. In DNA, the CDR3 is TGCAGCGTTGAAGGCGGCTGGGACAGGCGTAACTATGGCTACACCTTC. The encoded protein is CSVEGGWDRRNYGYTF.

This clonotype was observed a few times. The chain employs TRBV4-1 and TRBJ2-7; 8 bases are a match to TRBD2. The ends lost 0 bases at V and 2 bases at J; junction bases unmatched: 3. The CDR3 spans 15 residues. Germline V gene sequence: CDR1 MGHRA, CDR2 YSYEKL. CDR3 protein: CASSQDPGGPYEQYF. The CDR3 DNA sequence: TGCGCCAGCAGCCAAGATCCGGGAGGGCCCTACGAGCAGTACTTC.

The chain joins TRBV5-1 to TRBJ2-1, with 8 nucleotides matching TRBD1. The CDR3 extends over 14 amino acids. CDR1 and CDR2 (germline): SGHRS, YFSETQ. V shed 4 bases and J 6 bases; nucleotides not matched to a gene: 6. The CDR3 sequence: CASSVDRAGNEQFF. The CDR3 nucleotides read TGCGCCAGCAGCGTGGACAGGGCGGGCAATGAGCAGTTCTTC. The full variable domain, rest sourced from reference TRBV5-1 and TRBJ2-1, is KAGVTQTPRYLIKTRGQQVTLSCSPISGHRSVSWYQQTPGQGLQFLFEYFSETQRNKGNFPGRFSGRQFSNSRSEMNVSTLELGDSALYLCASSVDRAGNEQFFGPGTRLTVL.

The chain's CDR3 is CASSLDGESPLHF. CDR3 coding DNA: TGCGCCAGCAGCTTGGATGGGGAATCACCCCTCCACTTT. This chain joins TRBV5-1 and TRBJ1-6; D gene uncertain. The CDR3 runs 13 residues. Germline lookup yields CDR1 SGHRS and CDR2 YFSETQ. The V gene lost 0 bases and the J gene lost 10 bases, with 8 bases spanning the gap.

This clonotype is judged medium-sized. V and J are TRBV11-1 and TRBJ1-1; no clear D gene. This CDR3 spans 14 amino acids. Looked up from germline, CDR1 is SGHAT and CDR2 is FQDESV (reference sequence). V shed 5 bases and J shed 7 bases, with 17 bases lying between them. This CDR3 reads CASSDRRRTFEAFF. The CDR3 region has the DNA TGTGCCAGCAGCGACCGACGGAGGACCTTTGAAGCTTTCTTT.

This clonotype was picked up a small number of times. V and J are TRBV4-1 and TRBJ2-7; 8 bases fit TRBD1. The CDR3 is made up of 13 amino acids. CDR1 and CDR2 from the germline V gene are MGHRA and YSYEKL. The trim removed 6 bases at V and 5 bases at J, leaving 6 bases unmatched. CDR3 residues: CASRSPDRDEQYF. DNA of the CDR3: TGCGCCAGCAGATCCCCGGACAGGGACGAGCAGTACTTC.

This clonotype was counted once. This sequence joins TRBV5-4 and TRBJ2-5; D gene unclear. CDR1 is SGHNT, CDR2 YYREEE, per germline (reference sequence). The germline V and J ends were trimmed by 0 bases and 1 base, with 10 bases remaining between them. This CDR3 is built from 15 residues. The CDR3 sequence is CASSLVVSSQETQYF. DNA of the CDR3: TGTGCCAGCAGCTTGGTCGTTAGCAGCCAAGAGACCCAGTACTTC.

Within the sample, this clonotype is large. This chain connects TRBV24-1 to TRBJ2-1; D not resolved. Trimming removed 4 bases from V and 5 bases from J, with 14 bases in between. Per the germline V gene, CDR1 is KGHDR and CDR2 is SFDVKD. The CDR3 loop spans 15 amino acids. Written as DNA, the CDR3 is TGTGCCACCAGTGACTCCGGCGGCGGCAACAATGAGCAGTTCTTC. As protein: CATSDSGGGNNEQFF.

This clonotype is categorized as large. The CDR3 DNA follows: TGTGCCAGCAGTCAACACTTCACGAAGGGGGAAGCTTTCTTT. Translating gives CASSQHFTKGEAFF. The V and J genes are TRBV28 and TRBJ1-1, with a possible D match to TRBD1 (5 bases). Per germline, CDR1 MDHEN and CDR2 SYDVKM. Trimming removed 5 bases at V and 8 bases at J, with 18 bases between. The CDR3 contains 14 residues.

The V and J genes are TRBV5-1 and TRBJ2-3; 9 bases match TRBD2. The CDR3 is 18 amino acids. Trimming at V came to 0 bases and at J to 0 bases, leaving 8 bases not matched to a gene. Germline CDR1 and CDR2: SGHRS and YFSETQ. CDR3 in DNA: TGCGCCAGCAGCTTGGAGGGGAGACTAGCGGAAAGCACAGATACGCAGTATTTT. It encodes CASSLEGRLAESTDTQYF.

This sequence joins TRBV30 and TRBJ1-4; D perhaps matches TRBD1 (5 bases). V was clipped by 5 bases and J by 2 bases, with 12 bases between them. The CDR3 is 14 residues long. Germline values: CDR1 GTSNPN, CDR2 SVGIG (reference sequence). The CDR3 loop is CAWGGATTNEKLFF. The CDR3 DNA reads TGTGCCTGGGGAGGGGCCACGACTAATGAAAAACTGTTTTTT.

This clonotype is judged large. The chain recombines TRBV10-3 with TRBJ2-1; 11 positions agree with TRBD2. Unmatched junction bases numbered 8, after V lost 3 bases and J lost 7 bases. This CDR3 region has 16 residues. Germline V gene sequence: CDR1 ENHRY, CDR2 SYGVKD. CDR3 loop: CAISDLAGGRRNEQFF. Written as DNA, the CDR3 is TGTGCCATCAGTGACTTAGCGGGGGGGAGGCGGAATGAGCAGTTCTTC.

By share of the sample, this clonotype is large. This rearrangement joins TRBV21-1 to TRBJ2-2; TRBD2, the table's D call, lacks a check against the DNA. TRBV21-1 is marked as a pseudogene. The CDR3 consists of 19 residues. CDR3 coding DNA: TGTGCCAGCACCACCTCCTCCGGGACTAGCGGGAGAGGGACCGGGGAGCTGTTTTTT. Translation gives CASTTSSGTSGRGTGELFF.

This clonotype qualifies as large (0.1 to 1%). V and J are TRBV7-2 and TRBJ1-1; the D is unclear. The CDR3 loop spans 14 amino acids. Trimming took off 5 bases at V and 0 bases at J, with 10 bases between the two ends. The germline CDR1 and CDR2 sequences are SGHTA and FQGNSA. The DNA of the CDR3 is TGTGCCAGCAGCCTGACTCAAATGAACACTGAAGCTTTCTTT. As protein: CASSLTQMNTEAFF.

A word on this clonotype: With a much larger clone just one base away, this may be a read error. The chain combines TRBV14 with TRBJ2-1; a possible D gene is TRBD2 (5 bases). Germline loops: CDR1 SGHDN, CDR2 FVKESK. The CDR3 totals 13 residues. CDR3: CASSQVDGVAQLF. The CDR3 coding sequence is TGTGCCAGCAGCCAAGTTGATGGGGTAGCGCAGCTCTTC.

This clonotype was observed a handful of times. The chain couples TRBV18 to TRBJ1-2; D perhaps matches TRBD1 (6 bases). The germline V gene encodes CDR1 KGHSH and CDR2 LQKENI. The CDR3 spans 14 residues. Trimming removed 2 bases from V and 5 bases from J, with 12 bases in between. This CDR3 reads CASSPLPDRYGYTF. As DNA, the CDR3 is TGTGCCAGCTCACCATTACCGGACAGATATGGCTACACCTTC.

The chain couples TRBV18 to TRBJ2-3, with 8 bases fitting TRBD1. This CDR3 region has 16 residues. Germline V gene data show CDR1 as KGHSH and CDR2 as LQKENI. With 6 bases clipped from V and 0 bases from J, the junction kept 8 bases outside the gene matches. The CDR3 sequence is CASSQTGAGSTDTQYF. The DNA for the CDR3 is TGTGCCAGCTCTCAGACAGGGGCGGGGAGCACAGATACGCAGTATTTT.